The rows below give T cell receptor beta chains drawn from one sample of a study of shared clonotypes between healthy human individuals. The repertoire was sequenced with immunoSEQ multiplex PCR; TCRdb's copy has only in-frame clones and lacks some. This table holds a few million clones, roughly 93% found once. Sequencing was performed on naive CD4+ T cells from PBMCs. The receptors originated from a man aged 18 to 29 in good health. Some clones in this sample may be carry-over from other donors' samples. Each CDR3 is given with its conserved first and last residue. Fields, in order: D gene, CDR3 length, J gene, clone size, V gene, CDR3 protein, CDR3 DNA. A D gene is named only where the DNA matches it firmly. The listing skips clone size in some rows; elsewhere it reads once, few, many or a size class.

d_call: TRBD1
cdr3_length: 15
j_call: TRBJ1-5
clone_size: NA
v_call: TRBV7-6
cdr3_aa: CASSLTGDRNQPQHF
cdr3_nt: TGTGCCAGCAGCCTGACAGGGGATCGCAATCAGCCCCAGCATTTT

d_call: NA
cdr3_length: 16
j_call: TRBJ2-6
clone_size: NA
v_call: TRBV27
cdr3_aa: CASSSGRASGANVLTF
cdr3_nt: TGTGCCAGCAGTTCAGGACGGGCCTCTGGGGCCAACGTCCTGACTTTC

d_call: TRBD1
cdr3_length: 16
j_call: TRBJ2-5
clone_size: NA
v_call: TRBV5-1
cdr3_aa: CASSFLGQGRQETQYF
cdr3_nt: TGCGCCAGCAGCTTCCTCGGACAGGGGCGCCAAGAGACCCAGTACTTC

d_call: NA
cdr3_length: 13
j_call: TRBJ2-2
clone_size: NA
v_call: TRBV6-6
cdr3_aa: CASSYQGGGELFF
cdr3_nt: TGTGCCAGCAGTTACCAGGGGGGCGGGGAGCTGTTTTTT

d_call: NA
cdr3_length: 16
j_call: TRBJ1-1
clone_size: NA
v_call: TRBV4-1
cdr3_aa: CASSQATGRVNTEAFF
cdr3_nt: TGCGCCAGCAGCCAAGCCACGGGACGAGTGAACACTGAAGCTTTCTTT

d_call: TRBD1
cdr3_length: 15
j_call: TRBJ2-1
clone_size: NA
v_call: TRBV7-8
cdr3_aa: CASSSRDRDSHEQFF
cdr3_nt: TGTGCCAGCAGCTCTCGGGACAGGGACTCCCATGAGCAGTTCTTC

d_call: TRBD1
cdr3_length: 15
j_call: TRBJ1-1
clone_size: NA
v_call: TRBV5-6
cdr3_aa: CASSRTGSMNTEAFF
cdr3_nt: TGTGCCAGCAGCCGGACAGGGAGTATGAACACTGAAGCTTTCTTT

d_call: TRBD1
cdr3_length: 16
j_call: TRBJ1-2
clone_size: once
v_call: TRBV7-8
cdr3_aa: CASSLSQGATLGGYTF
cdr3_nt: TGTGCCAGCAGCTTATCACAGGGGGCTACCCTGGGGGGCTACACCTTC

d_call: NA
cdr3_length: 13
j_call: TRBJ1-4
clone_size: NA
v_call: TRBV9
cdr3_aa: CASSAGIQEKLFF
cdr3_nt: TGTGCCAGCAGCGCGGGGATCCAAGAAAAACTGTTTTTT

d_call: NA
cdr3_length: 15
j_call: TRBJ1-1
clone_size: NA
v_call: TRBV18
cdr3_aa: CASSWLAGEVAEAFF
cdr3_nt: TGTGCCAGCTCATGGCTAGCGGGGGAAGTGGCTGAAGCTTTCTTT

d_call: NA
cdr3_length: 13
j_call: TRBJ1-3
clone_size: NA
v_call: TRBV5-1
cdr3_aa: CASSIGQGNTIYF
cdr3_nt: TGCGCCAGCAGCATTGGACAGGGAAACACCATATATTTT

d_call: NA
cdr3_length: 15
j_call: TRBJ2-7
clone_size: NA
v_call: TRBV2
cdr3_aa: CASSPVSTATYEQYF
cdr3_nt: TGTGCCAGCAGCCCCGTCTCGACGGCTACCTACGAGCAGTACTTC

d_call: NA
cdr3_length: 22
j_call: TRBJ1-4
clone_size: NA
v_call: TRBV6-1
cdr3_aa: CASSEWYRGERGSRATNEKLFF
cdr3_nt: TGTGCCAGCAGTGAATGGTATAGGGGGGAACGGGGCTCCCGAGCAACTAATGAAAAACTGTTTTTT

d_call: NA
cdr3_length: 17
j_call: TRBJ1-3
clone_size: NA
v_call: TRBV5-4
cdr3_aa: CASSTREGGFSGNTIYF
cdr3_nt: TGTGCCAGCAGCACAAGAGAGGGGGGTTTCTCTGGAAACACCATATATTTT

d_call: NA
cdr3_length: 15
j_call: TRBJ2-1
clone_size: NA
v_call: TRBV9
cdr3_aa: CASSVGGAIPREQFF
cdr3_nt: TGTGCCAGCAGCGTAGGTGGGGCCATTCCCCGGGAGCAGTTCTTC

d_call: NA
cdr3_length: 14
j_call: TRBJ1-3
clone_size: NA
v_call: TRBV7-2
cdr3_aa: CASSSVFPGNTIYF
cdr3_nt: TGTGCCAGCAGCTCGGTTTTTCCTGGAAACACCATATATTTT

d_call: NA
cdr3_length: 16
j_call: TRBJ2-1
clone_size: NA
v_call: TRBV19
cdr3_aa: CASSIVSGDSYNEQFF
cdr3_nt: TGTGCCAGTAGTATAGTTTCAGGGGACTCCTACAATGAGCAGTTCTTC

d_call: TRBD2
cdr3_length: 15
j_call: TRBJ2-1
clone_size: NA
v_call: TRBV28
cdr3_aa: CASSPSGLAGGPQFF
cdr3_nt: TGTGCCAGCAGCCCAAGCGGACTAGCGGGAGGGCCTCAGTTCTTC

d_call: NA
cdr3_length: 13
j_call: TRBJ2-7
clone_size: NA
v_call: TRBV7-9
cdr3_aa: CASSPGGPLEQYF
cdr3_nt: TGTGCCAGCAGCCCCGGGGGGCCCCTCGAGCAGTACTTC

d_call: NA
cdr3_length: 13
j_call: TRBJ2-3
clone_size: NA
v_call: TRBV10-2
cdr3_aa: CASRNTGADTQYF
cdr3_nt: TGCGCCAGCAGAAACACTGGGGCAGATACGCAGTATTTT

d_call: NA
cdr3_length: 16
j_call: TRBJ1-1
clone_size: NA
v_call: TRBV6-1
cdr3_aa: CASSVRTPSTNTEAFF
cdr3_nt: TGTGCCAGCAGTGTAAGGACACCCTCGACGAACACTGAAGCTTTCTTT

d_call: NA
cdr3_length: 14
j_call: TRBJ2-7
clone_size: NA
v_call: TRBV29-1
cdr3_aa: CSVGGQEFSYEQYF
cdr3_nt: TGCAGCGTTGGTGGGCAGGAGTTTTCGTACGAGCAGTACTTC

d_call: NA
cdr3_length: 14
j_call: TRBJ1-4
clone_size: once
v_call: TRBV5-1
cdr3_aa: CASSLVGANEKLFF
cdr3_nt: TGCGCCAGCAGCTTGGTCGGCGCTAATGAAAAACTGTTTTTT

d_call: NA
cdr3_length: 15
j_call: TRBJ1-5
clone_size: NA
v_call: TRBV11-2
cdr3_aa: CASSRDKSFNQPQHF
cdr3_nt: TGTGCCAGCAGCCGGGACAAGAGTTTCAATCAGCCCCAGCATTTT

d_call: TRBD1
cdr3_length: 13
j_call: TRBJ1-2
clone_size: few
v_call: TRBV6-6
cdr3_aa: CASRIDRVSGYTF
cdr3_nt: TGTGCCAGCAGAATTGACAGGGTCAGTGGCTACACCTTC

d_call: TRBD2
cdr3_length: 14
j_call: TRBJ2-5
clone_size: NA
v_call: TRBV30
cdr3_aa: CAWTRTSGQETQYF
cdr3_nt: TGTGCCTGGACCCGGACTAGCGGTCAAGAGACCCAGTACTTC

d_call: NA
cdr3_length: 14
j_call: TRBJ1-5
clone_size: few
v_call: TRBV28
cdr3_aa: CASSSGTMNQPQHF
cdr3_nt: TGTGCCAGCAGTTCCGGGACTATGAATCAGCCCCAGCATTTT

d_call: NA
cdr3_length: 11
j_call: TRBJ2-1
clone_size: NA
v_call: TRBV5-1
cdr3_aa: CASSLRYEQFF
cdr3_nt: TGCGCCAGCAGCTTAAGGTATGAGCAGTTCTTC

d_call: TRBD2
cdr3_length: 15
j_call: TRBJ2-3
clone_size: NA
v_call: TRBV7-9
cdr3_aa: CASSSGTSGTDTQYF
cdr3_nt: TGTGCCAGCAGCTCTGGGACTAGCGGCACAGATACGCAGTATTTT

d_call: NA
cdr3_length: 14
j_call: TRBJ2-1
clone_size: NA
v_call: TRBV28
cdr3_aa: CASSLPGRGNEQFF
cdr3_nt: TGTGCCAGCAGCCTTCCCGGAAGGGGCAATGAGCAGTTCTTC

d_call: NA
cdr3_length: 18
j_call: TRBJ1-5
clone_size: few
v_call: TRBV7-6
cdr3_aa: CASRDGQLLSDSNQPQHF
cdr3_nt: TGTGCCAGCCGCGACGGGCAGCTGTTATCCGATAGCAATCAGCCCCAGCATTTT

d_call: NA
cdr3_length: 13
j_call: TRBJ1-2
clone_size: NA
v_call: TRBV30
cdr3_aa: CAWSPAGGTGYTF
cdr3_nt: TGTGCCTGGAGTCCAGCGGGGGGCACTGGCTACACCTTC

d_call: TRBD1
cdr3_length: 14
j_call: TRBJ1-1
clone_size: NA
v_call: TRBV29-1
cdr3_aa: CSVEGDRGYTEAFF
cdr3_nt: TGCAGCGTTGAAGGGGACAGGGGGTACACTGAAGCTTTCTTT

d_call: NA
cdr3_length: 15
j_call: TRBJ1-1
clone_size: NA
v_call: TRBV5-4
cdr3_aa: CASSLGGPMNTEAFF
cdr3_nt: TGTGCCAGCAGCTTGGGGGGGCCCATGAACACTGAAGCTTTCTTT

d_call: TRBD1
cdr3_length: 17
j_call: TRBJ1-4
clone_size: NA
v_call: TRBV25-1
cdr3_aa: CASSEYGTGVINEKLFF
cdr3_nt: TGTGCCAGCAGTGAATATGGGACAGGAGTGATTAATGAAAAACTGTTTTTT

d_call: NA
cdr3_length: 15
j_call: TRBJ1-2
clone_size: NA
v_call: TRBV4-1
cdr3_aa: CASSQVQPAVSGYTF
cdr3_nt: TGCGCCAGCAGCCAAGTCCAACCGGCGGTGAGTGGCTACACCTTC

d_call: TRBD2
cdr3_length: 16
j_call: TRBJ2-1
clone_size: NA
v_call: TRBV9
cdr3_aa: CASSVGSGGRVNEQFF
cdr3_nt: TGTGCCAGCAGCGTAGGTTCTGGCGGGAGAGTCAATGAGCAGTTCTTC

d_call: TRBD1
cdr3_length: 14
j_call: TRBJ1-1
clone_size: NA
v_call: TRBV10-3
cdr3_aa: CAIRKQGEDTEAFF
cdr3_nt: TGTGCCATCAGAAAACAGGGGGAAGACACTGAAGCTTTCTTT

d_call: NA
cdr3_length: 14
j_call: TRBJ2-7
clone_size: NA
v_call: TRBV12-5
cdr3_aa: CASAPSSSNYEQYF
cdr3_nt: TGTGCTAGTGCCCCTTCCAGCAGTAACTACGAGCAGTACTTC

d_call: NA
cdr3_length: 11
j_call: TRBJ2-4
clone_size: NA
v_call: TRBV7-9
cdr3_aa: CASTGYDIQYF
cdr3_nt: TGTGCCAGCACCGGTTATGACATTCAGTACTTC

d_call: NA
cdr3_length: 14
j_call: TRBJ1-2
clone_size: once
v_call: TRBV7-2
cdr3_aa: CASSKGPVNYGYTF
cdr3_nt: TGTGCCAGCAGCAAAGGTCCCGTCAACTATGGCTACACCTTC

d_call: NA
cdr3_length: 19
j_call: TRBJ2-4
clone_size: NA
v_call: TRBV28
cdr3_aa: CASSPSTGKNYFAKNIQYF
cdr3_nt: TGTGCCAGCAGTCCCTCGACAGGAAAGAATTACTTTGCCAAAAACATTCAGTACTTC

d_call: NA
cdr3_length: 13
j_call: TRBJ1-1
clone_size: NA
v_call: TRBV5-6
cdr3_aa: CASSYQGRQRAFF
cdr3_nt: TGTGCCAGCAGTTATCAGGGGCGGCAGAGAGCTTTCTTT

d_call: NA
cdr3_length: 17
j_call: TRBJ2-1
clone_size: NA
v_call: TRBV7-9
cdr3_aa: CASSPGPGQGSYNEQFF
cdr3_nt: TGTGCCAGCAGCCCAGGCCCTGGGCAGGGTTCCTACAATGAGCAGTTCTTC

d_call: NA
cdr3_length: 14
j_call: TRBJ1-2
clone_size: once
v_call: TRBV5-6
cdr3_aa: CASSQGVFRDGYTF
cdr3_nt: TGTGCCAGCAGCCAAGGGGTTTTCCGTGATGGCTACACCTTC

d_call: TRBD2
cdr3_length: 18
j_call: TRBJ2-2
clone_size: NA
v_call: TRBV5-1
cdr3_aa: CASSQGLAGGLDTGELFF
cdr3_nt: TGCGCCAGCAGTCAGGGACTAGCGGGAGGTCTGGACACCGGGGAGCTGTTTTTT